This T cell receptor beta chain stems from a study of blood T cell repertoires in COVID-19. Here immunoSEQ multiplex PCR was the method, and the copy in TCRdb shows in-frame clones only, minus some. Altogether 250,000 or so clones are present, around 90% being singletons, with the ten largest covering over 0.65%. Sequenced material: peripheral blood. This TCR derives from a man in his thirties or forties with COVID-19, enrolled during active disease.

The chain's CDR3 is CASSSRDTYYEQYF. As DNA, the CDR3 is TGTGCCAGCAGTTCCCGGGACACCTACTACGAGCAGTACTTC. The chain employs TRBV27 and TRBJ2-7; possibly TRBD1 for D (6 bases). The CDR3 consists of 14 residues. Trimming stripped 4 bases from V and 3 bases from J, with 13 bases between. Germline CDR1 and CDR2: MNHEY and SMNVEV (reference sequence).